Listed here is a single T cell receptor (beta chain). The entry originates in a study of blood T cell repertoires in COVID-19. In the study overall: Samples taken during acute and convalescent COVID-19 were collected in the United States, Italy and Spain.

In the source study's methods: Using reference gene primer amplification, nucleated cell counts were estimated. Libraries were prepared by immunoSEQ multiplex PCR; TCRdb keeps only in-frame clonotypes and omits some of them. V and J calls and clone size are given by that table; D and trimming were obtained from the DNA. Here the sample spans more than 85,000 clones, approximately 80% being singletons. The sequence was obtained from an elderly man with acute or convalescent COVID-19. The sequencing sample was made of peripheral blood.

The CDR3 DNA reads as TGTGCCAGCAGCCCGAGGGTGCTAGCCAAAAACATTCAGTACTTC. Its protein product is CASSPRVLAKNIQYF. The chain couples TRBV28 to TRBJ2-4; maybe TRBD2 (5 bases). The CDR3 runs 15 residues. The germline V and J ends were trimmed by 6 bases and 0 bases, with 12 bases remaining between them. The germline V gene encodes CDR1 MDHEN and CDR2 SYDVKM.